This TCR beta chain was recovered during a study of blood T cell repertoires in COVID-19. Study summary: Acute-phase and convalescent COVID-19 samples originated in the United States, Italy and Spain. PBMCs, B-cell-depleted T cells, or T cells provided the cDNA or gDNA that made up the material.

Methods used by the authors: Reference gene primer amplification in the assay estimated nucleated cell counts. This table comes from immunoSEQ multiplex PCR, and its TCRdb copy is limited to in-frame clones, with some not included. The V and J calls and the clone size are those of that table, but D and trimming were determined from the DNA. The table includes tens of thousands of clones, approximately 90% detected once. The CDR3 loop spans 15 amino acids. Trimming at V came to 3 bases and at J to 4 bases, leaving 3 bases not matched to a gene. Germline loops: CDR1 MDHEN, CDR2 SYDVKM. The receptor's source is an elderly woman with acute or convalescent COVID-19. The J gene is TRBJ2-2, the V gene TRBV28, with TRBD1 identical over 9 bases. The specimen sequenced was peripheral blood. In nucleotides, the CDR3 is TGTGCCAGCAGTTTCACAGGGGGCGGCACCGGGGAGCTGTTTTTT. Translated, it gives CASSFTGGGTGELFF.